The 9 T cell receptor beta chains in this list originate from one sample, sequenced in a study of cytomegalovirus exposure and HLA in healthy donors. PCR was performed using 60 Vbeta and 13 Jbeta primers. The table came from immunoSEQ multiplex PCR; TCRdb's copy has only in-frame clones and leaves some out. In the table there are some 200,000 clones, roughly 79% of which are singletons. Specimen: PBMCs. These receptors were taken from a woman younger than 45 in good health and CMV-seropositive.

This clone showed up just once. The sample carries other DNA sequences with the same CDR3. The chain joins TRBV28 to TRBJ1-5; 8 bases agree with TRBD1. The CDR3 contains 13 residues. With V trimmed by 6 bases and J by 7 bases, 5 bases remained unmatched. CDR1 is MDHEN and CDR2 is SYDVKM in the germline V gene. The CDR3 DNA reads TGTGCCAGCAGGGAACAGGGGGGCCAGCCCCAGCATTTT. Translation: CASREQGGQPQHF.

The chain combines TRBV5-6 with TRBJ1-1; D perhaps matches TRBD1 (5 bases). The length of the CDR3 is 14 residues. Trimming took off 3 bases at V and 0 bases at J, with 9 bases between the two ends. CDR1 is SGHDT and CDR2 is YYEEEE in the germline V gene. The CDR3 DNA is TGTGCCAGCAGCTACACCAGGGTGAACACTGAAGCTTTCTTT. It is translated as CASSYTRVNTEAFF.

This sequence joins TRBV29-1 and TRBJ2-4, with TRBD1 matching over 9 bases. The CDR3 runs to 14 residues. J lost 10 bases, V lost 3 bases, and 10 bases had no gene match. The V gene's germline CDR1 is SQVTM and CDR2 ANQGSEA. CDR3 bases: TGCAGCGTTGACCGGACAGGGGACCCCCGAATTCAGTACTTC. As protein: CSVDRTGDPRIQYF.

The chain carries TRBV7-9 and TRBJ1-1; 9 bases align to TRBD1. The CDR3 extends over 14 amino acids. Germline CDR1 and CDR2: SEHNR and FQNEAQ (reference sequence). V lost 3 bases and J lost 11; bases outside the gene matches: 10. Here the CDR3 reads CASSFTGGRFMAFF. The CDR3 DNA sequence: TGTGCCAGCAGCTTCACAGGGGGCAGATTTATGGCTTTCTTT. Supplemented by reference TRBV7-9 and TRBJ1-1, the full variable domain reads DTGVSQNPRHKITKRGQNVTFRCDPISEHNRLYWYRQTLGQGPEFLTYFQNEAQLEKSRLLSDRFSAERPKGSFSTLEIQRTEQGDSAMYLCASSFTGGRFMAFFGQGTRLTVV.

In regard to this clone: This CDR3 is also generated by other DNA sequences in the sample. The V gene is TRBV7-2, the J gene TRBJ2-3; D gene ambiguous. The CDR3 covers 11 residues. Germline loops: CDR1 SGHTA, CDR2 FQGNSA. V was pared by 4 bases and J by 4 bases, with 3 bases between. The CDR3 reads CASSSADTQYF. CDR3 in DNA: TGTGCCAGCAGCTCCGCAGATACGCAGTATTTT.

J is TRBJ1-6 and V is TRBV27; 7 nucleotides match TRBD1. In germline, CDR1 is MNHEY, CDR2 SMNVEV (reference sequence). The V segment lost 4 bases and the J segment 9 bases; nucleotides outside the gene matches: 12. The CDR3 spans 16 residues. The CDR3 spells CASSSFLRQGVSPLHF. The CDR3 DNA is TGTGCCAGCAGTTCCTTCCTTCGACAGGGAGTTTCACCCCTCCACTTT.

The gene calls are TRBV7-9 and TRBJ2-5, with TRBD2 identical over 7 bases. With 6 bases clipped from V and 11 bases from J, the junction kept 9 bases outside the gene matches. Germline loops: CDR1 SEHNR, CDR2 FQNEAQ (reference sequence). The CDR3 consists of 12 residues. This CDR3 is CASRLREADQYF. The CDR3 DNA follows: TGTGCCAGCAGGCTCCGGGAGGCGGATCAGTACTTC.

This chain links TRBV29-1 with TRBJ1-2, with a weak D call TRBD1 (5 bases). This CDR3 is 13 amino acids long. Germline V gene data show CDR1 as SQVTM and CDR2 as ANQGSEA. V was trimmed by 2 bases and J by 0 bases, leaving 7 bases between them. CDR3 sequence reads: CSVEQGANYGYTF. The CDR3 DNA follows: TGCAGCGTTGAACAGGGTGCTAACTATGGCTACACCTTC.

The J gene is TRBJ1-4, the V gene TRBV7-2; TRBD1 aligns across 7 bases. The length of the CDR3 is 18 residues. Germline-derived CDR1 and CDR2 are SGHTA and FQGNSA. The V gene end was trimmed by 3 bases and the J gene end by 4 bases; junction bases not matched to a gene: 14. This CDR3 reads CASSLGYSRGQLNEKLFF. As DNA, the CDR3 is TGTGCCAGCAGCTTGGGATATTCACGGGGACAGCTTAATGAAAAACTGTTTTTT.